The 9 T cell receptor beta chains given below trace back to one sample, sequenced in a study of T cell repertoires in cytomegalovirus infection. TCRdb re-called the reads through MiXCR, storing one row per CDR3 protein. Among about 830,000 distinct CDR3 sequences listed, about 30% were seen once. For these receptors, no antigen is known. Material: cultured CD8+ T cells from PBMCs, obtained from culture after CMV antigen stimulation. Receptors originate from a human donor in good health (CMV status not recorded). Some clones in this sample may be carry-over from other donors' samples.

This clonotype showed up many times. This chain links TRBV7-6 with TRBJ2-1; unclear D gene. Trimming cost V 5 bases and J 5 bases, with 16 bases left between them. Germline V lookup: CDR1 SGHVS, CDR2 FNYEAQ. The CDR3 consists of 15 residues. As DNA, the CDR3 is TGTGCCAGCAGCCCCGGCGTTCAGCTGAACAATGAGCAGTTCTTC. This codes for CASSPGVQLNNEQFF.

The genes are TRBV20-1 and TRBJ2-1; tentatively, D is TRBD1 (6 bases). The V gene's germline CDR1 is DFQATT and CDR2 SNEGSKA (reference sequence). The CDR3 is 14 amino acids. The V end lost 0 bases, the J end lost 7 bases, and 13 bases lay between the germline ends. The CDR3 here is CSARDYQGWNEQFF. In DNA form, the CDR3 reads TGCAGTGCTAGAGATTACCAGGGGTGGAATGAGCAGTTCTTC.

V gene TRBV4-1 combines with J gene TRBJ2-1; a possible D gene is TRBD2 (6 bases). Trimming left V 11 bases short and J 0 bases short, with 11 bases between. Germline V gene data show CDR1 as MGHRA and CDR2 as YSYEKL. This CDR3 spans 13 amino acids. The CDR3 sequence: CACGAGSYNEQFF. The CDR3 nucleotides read TGCGCCTGCGGGGCGGGCTCCTACAATGAGCAGTTCTTC.

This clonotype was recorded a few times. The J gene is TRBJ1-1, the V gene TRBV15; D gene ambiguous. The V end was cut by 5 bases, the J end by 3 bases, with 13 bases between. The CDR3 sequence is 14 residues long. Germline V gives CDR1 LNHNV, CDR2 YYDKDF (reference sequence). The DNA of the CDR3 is TGTGCCACCAGCCTTAGGGTTGGGGACACTGAAGCTTTCTTT. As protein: CATSLRVGDTEAFF.

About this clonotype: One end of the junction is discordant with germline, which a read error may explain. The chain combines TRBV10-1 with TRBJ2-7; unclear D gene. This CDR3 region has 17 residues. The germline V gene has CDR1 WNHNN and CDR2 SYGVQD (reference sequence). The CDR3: CASSDLGTVRNSYEQNF. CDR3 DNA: TGCGCCAGCAGTGATTTAGGAACCGTCCGAAACTCCTACGAGCAGAACTTC.

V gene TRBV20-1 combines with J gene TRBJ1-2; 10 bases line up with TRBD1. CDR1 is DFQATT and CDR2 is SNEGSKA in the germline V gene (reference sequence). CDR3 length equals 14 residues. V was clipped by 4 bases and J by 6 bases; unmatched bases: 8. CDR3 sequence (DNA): TGCAGTGCTAAAATGGGACAGGGGAGGCATGGCTACACCTTC. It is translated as CSAKMGQGRHGYTF.

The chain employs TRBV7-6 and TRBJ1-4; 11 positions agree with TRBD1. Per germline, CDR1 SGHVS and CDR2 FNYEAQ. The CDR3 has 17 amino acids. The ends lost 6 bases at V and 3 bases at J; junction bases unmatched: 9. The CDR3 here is CASSPGQGALANEKLFF. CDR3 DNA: TGTGCCAGCAGTCCTGGACAGGGGGCATTGGCTAATGAAAAACTGTTTTTT.

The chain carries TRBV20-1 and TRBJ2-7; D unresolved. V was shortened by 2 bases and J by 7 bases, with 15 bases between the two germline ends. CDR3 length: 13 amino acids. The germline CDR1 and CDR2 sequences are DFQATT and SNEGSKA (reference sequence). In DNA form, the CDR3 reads TGCAGTGCTAGATTACCGGATTCTGGGGAGCAGTACTTC. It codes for CSARLPDSGEQYF.

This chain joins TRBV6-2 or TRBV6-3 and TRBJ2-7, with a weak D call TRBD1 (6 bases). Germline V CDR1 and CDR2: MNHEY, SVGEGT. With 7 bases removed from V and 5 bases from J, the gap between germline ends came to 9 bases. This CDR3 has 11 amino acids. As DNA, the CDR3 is TGTGCCAGCATGAGGGGGAACGAGCAGTACGTC. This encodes CASMRGNEQYV.